The T cell receptor beta chain described here comes from a study of shared clonotypes between healthy human individuals. Study summary: Donors had three CD4 naive, three CD4 memory, two CD8 naive and one CD8 memory plate apiece.

Method: immunoSEQ multiplex PCR; TCRdb's copy keeps in-frame clones and lacks some. The sample carries roughly 2,500,000 clones, roughly 93% recorded once. Recent acute infections and vaccinations were absent in the healthy HIV-negative adult donors. The CDR3 totals 16 residues. Looked up from germline, CDR1 is SQVTM and CDR2 is ANQGSEA. V trimming: 2 bases; J trimming: 11 bases; junction bases outside the gene matches: 18. What was sequenced was naive CD4+ T cells from PBMCs. Subset here: CD45RA+ positively selected. V usage is TRBV29-1 and J usage is TRBJ2-3; 8 bases are a match to TRBD2. The source of this sequence is a man aged 18 to 35 in good health. Some clones in this sample may be carry-over from other donors' samples. CDR3 sequence reads: CSVEPRTSPLPALQYF. DNA for the CDR3: TGCAGCGTTGAACCCAGGACTAGCCCTTTACCCGCGCTGCAGTATTTT.